The 18 T cell receptor beta chains listed next were all sequenced from one sample in a study of T cells after yellow fever vaccination. A single record per CDR3 protein comes from TCRdb applying MiXCR to the 5' RACE reads. Found here are roughly 310,000 distinct CDR3 sequences, 3% to 4.5% of them singletons; the top ten hold 20% to 25%. Sequenced here: PBMCs, sampled on the day of the yellow fever booster vaccination. The receptors were gathered from a man between 18 and 29 years old who received the YFV17D yellow fever vaccine.

This clonotype was seen ten or more times. V is TRBV12-3 or TRBV12-4 and J is TRBJ1-1; D uncertain. V was clipped by 4 bases and J by 2 bases, with 11 bases between them. The CDR3 has 14 residues. CDR3 protein: CASSSTDANTEAFF. CDR3 nucleotides: TGTGCCAGCAGTTCTACAGATGCAAACACTGAAGCTTTCTTT.

This clonotype has only a few counts. The rearrangement links TRBV29-1 to TRBJ2-1, with 11 positions matching TRBD1. Germline V lookup: CDR1 SQVTM, CDR2 ANQGSEA. V shed 8 bases and J 5 bases; nucleotides not matched to a gene: 8. There are 14 residues in the CDR3. The CDR3 DNA reads as TGCAGCTCACGGGACAGGGGGTTCGACAATGAGCAGTTCTTC. Protein sequence: CSSRDRGFDNEQFF.

This clonotype occurred many times. The chain recombines TRBV6-1 with TRBJ2-7; 8 bases fit TRBD2. Germline trimming cut 3 bases from V and 4 bases from J; bases unmatched to any gene: 11. Germline V CDR1 and CDR2: MNHNS, SASEGT. CDR3 size: 16 residues. The DNA of the CDR3 is TGTGCCAGCAGTGACCCGGGGGGGGTGCGAGGATACGAGCAGTACGTC. Translation: CASSDPGGVRGYEQYV.

The genes are TRBV12-3 or TRBV12-4 and TRBJ1-1, with TRBD1 as a possible D gene (5 bases). This CDR3 region has 13 residues. Trimming removed 6 bases at V and 4 bases at J, with 12 bases between. The CDR3 region has the DNA TGTGCCAGCAGGCCCAGTGGGGGCACTGAAGCTTTCTTT. Translation gives CASRPSGGTEAFF.

This clonotype came up many times. This chain uses TRBV20-1 with TRBJ2-2; no definite D call. This CDR3 is 13 amino acids long. In germline, CDR1 is DFQATT, CDR2 SNEGSKA (reference sequence). V lost 6 bases, J lost 4 bases, and 12 bases lay in between. CDR3 nucleotide sequence: TGCAGTGCACTGGTCTATCTCACCGGGGAGCTGTTTTTT. Its protein is CSALVYLTGELFF.

There are many counts of this clonotype. The V and J genes are TRBV7-2 and TRBJ2-2, with 7 bases identical to TRBD2. Trimming at V came to 2 bases and at J to 5 bases, leaving 8 bases not matched to a gene. Germline values: CDR1 SGHTA, CDR2 FQGNSA. CDR3 length equals 16 residues. The CDR3 reads CASSLFPSGSTGELFF. For the CDR3, the DNA is TGTGCCAGCAGCTTATTTCCTAGCGGTTCTACCGGGGAGCTGTTTTTT.

There are many counts of this clonotype. V gene TRBV20-1 combines with J gene TRBJ2-3; D may correspond to TRBD1 or TRBD2 (5 bases each). The CDR3 is 15 amino acids. Germline V CDR1 and CDR2: DFQATT, SNEGSKA (reference sequence). V lost 4 bases and J 1 base, leaving 15 bases between the germline ends. In DNA, the CDR3 is TGCAGTGCTATTCCCCGGGGCACGGGCACAGATACGCAGTATTTT. This gives the protein CSAIPRGTGTDTQYF.

This rearrangement joins TRBV7-2 to TRBJ2-5; maybe TRBD2 (5 bases). Germline V gene sequence: CDR1 SGHTA, CDR2 FQGNSA. Between the trimmed V and J ends, which lost 5 bases and 5 bases, there was a span of 15 bases. This CDR3 is 14 amino acids long. DNA of the CDR3: TGTGCCAGCAGCCCAGCGAGGGTCCGGGAGACCCAGTACTTC. Protein sequence: CASSPARVRETQYF.

This clonotype showed up many times. One end of the junction does not line up with germline, which may come from a read error. The chain couples TRBV6-5 to TRBJ2-2; 10 nucleotides match TRBD2. The CDR3 runs to 18 residues. The germline CDR1 and CDR2 sequences are MNHEY and SVGAGI. The CDR3 DNA reads as TGTGCCAGCAGCTACTCAAACAGCGGGGGGGCCCACACCGGGGAGCTGTTTTTT. Translation: CASSYSNSGGAHTGELFF.

In its sample, this clonotype was seen many times. The V and J genes are TRBV5-5 and TRBJ2-5, with 7 positions matching TRBD2. This CDR3 is 14 amino acids long. CDR1 and CDR2 from the germline V gene are SGHKS and YYEKEE (reference sequence). J was trimmed by 5 bases and V by 5 bases; bases with no gene match: 9. For the CDR3, the DNA is TGTGCCAGCAGTAGCCGGGACTACCGGGAGACCCAGTACTTC. This sequence encodes CASSSRDYRETQYF.

This clonotype was seen only a few times. The chain joins TRBV4-1 to TRBJ1-5; the match to TRBD1 covers 10 bases. Losses at the gene ends were 5 bases for V and 6 bases for J; bases not matched to a gene: 4. This CDR3 region has 14 residues. Germline V lookup: CDR1 MGHRA, CDR2 YSYEKL. The CDR3 DNA reads as TGCGCCAGCAGCAAGACAGGGGGCTTTCAGCCCCAGCATTTT. The encoded protein is CASSKTGGFQPQHF.

This clonotype has at least ten counts. The V and J genes are TRBV7-2 and TRBJ1-2; D is ambiguous. Trimming pared 1 base from V and 4 bases from J, leaving 19 bases between. The length of the CDR3 is 17 residues. CDR1 is SGHTA, CDR2 FQGNSA, per germline. The CDR3 is CASSLGPERVRVYGYTF. CDR3 DNA: TGTGCCAGCAGCTTAGGTCCCGAGCGGGTTCGGGTCTATGGCTACACCTTC.

The chain carries TRBV6-2 or TRBV6-3 and TRBJ2-3, with 7 bases matching TRBD1. The CDR3 loop spans 18 amino acids. Germline-derived CDR1 and CDR2 are MNHEY and SVGEGT. V shed 2 bases and J 2 bases; nucleotides not matched to a gene: 13. The CDR3 reads CASSYRWTGRGITDTQYF. The CDR3 DNA is TGTGCCAGCAGTTACCGATGGACAGGTCGGGGAATCACAGATACGCAGTATTTT.

There are many counts of this clonotype. This sequence joins TRBV14 and TRBJ2-7; a possible D gene is TRBD1 (6 bases). Trimming stripped 7 bases from V and 1 base from J, with 11 bases between. The CDR3 contains 13 residues. Germline lookup yields CDR1 SGHDN and CDR2 FVKESK. CDR3 residues: CASNVRGSYEQYF. The CDR3 region has the DNA TGTGCCAGCAACGTCAGGGGATCCTACGAGCAGTACTTC.

The table lists this clonotype with many counts. The rearrangement uses TRBV7-2 and TRBJ2-3, with D maybe TRBD2 (5 bases). V lost 5 bases to trimming and J lost 7 bases, with 13 bases between them. The CDR3 is 13 amino acids. The germline V gene has CDR1 SGHTA and CDR2 FQGNSA. The CDR3 sequence is CASSASTRNTQYF. As DNA, the CDR3 is TGTGCCAGCAGCGCCTCCACTAGAAATACGCAGTATTTT.

This chain joins TRBV14 and TRBJ2-7; the D is unclear. V was trimmed by 3 bases and J by 2 bases, leaving 14 bases between them. The germline V gene encodes CDR1 SGHDN and CDR2 FVKESK. This CDR3 is 15 amino acids long. CDR3 DNA sequence: TGTGCCAGCAGCCAGGGTGGTGGGGATACCTACGAGCAGTACGTC. Translating gives CASSQGGGDTYEQYV.

In its sample, this clonotype was seen a few times. J is TRBJ1-4 and V is TRBV6-6; a possible D gene is TRBD1 (6 bases). This CDR3 region has 14 residues. V was pared by 5 bases and J by 7 bases, with 14 bases between. From germline, CDR1 is MNHNY and CDR2 SVGAGI (reference sequence). CDR3 nucleotide sequence: TGTGCCAGCAGTGAAACAGGGAGGCGTGAAAAACTGTTTTTT. It translates to CASSETGRREKLFF.

This clonotype showed up many times. The J gene is TRBJ2-7, the V gene TRBV6-5; D is uncertain. The length of the CDR3 is 13 residues. The V end lost 0 bases, the J end lost 5 bases, and 8 bases lay between the germline ends. Germline lookup yields CDR1 MNHEY and CDR2 SVGAGI. CDR3 bases: TGTGCCAGCAGTTACTCGAGGATAAACGAGCAGTACTTC. Translation gives CASSYSRINEQYF.